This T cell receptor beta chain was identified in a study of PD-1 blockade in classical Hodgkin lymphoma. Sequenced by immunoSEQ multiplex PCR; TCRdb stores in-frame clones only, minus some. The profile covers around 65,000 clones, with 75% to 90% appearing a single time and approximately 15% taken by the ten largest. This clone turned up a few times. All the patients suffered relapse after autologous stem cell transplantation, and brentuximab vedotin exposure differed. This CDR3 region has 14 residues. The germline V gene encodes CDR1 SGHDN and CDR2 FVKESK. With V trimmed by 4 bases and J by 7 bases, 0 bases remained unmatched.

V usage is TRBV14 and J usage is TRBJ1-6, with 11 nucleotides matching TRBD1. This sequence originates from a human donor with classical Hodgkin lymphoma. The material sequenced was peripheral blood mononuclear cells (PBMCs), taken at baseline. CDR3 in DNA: TGTGCCAGCAGCCGGACAGGGGGCAATTCACCCCTCCACTTT. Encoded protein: CASSRTGGNSPLHF.